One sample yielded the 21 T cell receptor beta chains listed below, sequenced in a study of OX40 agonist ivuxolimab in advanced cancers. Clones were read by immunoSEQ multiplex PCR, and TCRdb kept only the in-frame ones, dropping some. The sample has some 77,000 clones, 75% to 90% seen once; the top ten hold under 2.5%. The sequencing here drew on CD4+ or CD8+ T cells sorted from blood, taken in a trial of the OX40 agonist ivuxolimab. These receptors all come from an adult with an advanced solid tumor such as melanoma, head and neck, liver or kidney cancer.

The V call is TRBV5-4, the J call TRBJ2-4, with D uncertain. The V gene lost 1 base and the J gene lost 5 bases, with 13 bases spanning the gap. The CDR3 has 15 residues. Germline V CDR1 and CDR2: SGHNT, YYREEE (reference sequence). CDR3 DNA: TGTGCCAGCAGCTTGAACGGGCCCACCCAAAACATTCAGTACTTC. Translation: CASSLNGPTQNIQYF.

As DNA, the CDR3 is TGTGCCACCACGGAGCCATCAAGAGGAAATCAGCCCCAGCATTTT. It is translated as CATTEPSRGNQPQHF. The chain combines TRBV28 with TRBJ1-5; D is ambiguous. CDR1 and CDR2 (germline): MDHEN, SYDVKM. CDR3 length equals 15 residues. V was pared by 10 bases and J by 4 bases, with 20 bases between.

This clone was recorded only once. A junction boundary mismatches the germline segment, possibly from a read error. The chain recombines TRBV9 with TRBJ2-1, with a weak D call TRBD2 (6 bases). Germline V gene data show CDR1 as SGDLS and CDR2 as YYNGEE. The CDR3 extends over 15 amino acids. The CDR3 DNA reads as TGTGCCAGCAGCCCACCGGGACTCCCCCCCGGCAGCGAGATCTTC. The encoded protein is CASSPPGLPPGSEIF.

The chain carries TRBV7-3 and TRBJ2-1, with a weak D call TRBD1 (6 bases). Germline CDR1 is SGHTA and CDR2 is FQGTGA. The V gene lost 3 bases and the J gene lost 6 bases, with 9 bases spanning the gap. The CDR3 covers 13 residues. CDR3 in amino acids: CASSFRGGNEQFF. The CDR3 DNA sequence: TGTGCCAGCAGCTTCCGAGGGGGCAATGAGCAGTTCTTC.

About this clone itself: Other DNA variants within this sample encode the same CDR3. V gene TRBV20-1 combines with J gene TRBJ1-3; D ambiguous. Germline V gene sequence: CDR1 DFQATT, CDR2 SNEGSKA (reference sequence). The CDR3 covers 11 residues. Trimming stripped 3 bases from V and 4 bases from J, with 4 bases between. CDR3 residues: CSARSGNTIYF. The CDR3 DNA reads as TGCAGTGCTAGGAGCGGAAACACCATATATTTT.

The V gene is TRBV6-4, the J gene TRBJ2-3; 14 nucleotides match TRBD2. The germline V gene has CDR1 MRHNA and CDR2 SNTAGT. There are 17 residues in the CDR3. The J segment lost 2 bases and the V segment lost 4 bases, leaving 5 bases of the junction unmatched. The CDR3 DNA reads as TGTGCCAGCAGTGGACTAGCGGGGGGGGGTGACACAGATACGCAGTATTTT. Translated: CASSGLAGGGDTDTQYF.

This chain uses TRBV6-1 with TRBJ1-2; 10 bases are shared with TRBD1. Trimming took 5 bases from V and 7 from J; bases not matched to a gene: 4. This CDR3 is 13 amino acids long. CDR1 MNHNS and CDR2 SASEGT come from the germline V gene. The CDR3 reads CASSPWTGGGYTF. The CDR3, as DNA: TGTGCCAGCAGTCCTTGGACAGGGGGTGGCTACACCTTC.

The CDR3 is CASSEVGGGPQHF. The CDR3 DNA follows: TGTGCCAGCAGTGAAGTAGGGGGGGGGCCCCAGCATTTT. The chain uses TRBV6-1 and TRBJ1-5, with D maybe TRBD1 (6 bases). Germline assignment: CDR1 MNHNS and CDR2 SASEGT. V was trimmed by 1 base and J by 9 bases, leaving 10 bases between them. The CDR3 loop spans 13 amino acids.

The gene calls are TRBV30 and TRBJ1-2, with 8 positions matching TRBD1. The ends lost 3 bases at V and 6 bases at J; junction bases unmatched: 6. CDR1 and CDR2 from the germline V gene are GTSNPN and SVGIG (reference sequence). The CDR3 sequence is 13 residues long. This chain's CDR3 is CAWRVQGAHGYTF. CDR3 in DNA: TGTGCCTGGAGGGTTCAGGGGGCGCATGGCTACACCTTC.

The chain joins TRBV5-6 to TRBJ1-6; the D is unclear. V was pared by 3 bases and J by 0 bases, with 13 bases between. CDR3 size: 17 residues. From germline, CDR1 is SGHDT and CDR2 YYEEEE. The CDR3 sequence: CASSSTPTSSYNSPLHF. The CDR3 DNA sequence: TGTGCCAGCAGCTCGACCCCCACTAGCTCCTATAATTCACCCCTCCACTTT.

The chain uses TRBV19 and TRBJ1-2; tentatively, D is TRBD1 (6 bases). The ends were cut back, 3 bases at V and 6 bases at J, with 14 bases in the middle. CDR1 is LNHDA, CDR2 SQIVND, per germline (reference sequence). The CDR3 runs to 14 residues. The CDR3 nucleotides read TGTGCCAGTAGTATTGAGGGGGGTTTTGATGGCTACACCTTC. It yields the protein CASSIEGGFDGYTF.

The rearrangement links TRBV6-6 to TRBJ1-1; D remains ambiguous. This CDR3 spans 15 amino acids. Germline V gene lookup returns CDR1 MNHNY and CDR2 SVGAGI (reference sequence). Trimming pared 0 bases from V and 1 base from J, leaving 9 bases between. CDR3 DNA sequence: TGTGCCAGCAGTTACTCTAGGGTTTCGAACACTGAAGCTTTCTTT. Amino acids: CASSYSRVSNTEAFF.

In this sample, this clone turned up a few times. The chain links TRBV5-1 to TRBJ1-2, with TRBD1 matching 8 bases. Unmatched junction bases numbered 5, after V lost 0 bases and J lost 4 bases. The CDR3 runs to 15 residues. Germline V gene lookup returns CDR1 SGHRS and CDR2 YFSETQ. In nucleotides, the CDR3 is TGCGCCAGCAGCTTGGCCGCTGGACAGGGCTATGGCTACACCTTC. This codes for CASSLAAGQGYGYTF. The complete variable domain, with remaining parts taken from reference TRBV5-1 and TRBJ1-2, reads KAGVTQTPRYLIKTRGQQVTLSCSPISGHRSVSWYQQTPGQGLQFLFEYFSETQRNKGNFPGRFSGRQFSNSRSEMNVSTLELGDSALYLCASSLAAGQGYGYTFGSGTRLTVV.

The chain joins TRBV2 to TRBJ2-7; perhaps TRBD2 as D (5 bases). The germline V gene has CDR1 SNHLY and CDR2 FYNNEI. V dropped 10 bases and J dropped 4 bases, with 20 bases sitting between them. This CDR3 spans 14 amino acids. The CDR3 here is CANSMRLSAYEQYF. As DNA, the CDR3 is TGTGCCAACTCTATGAGACTTAGCGCGTACGAGCAGTACTTC.

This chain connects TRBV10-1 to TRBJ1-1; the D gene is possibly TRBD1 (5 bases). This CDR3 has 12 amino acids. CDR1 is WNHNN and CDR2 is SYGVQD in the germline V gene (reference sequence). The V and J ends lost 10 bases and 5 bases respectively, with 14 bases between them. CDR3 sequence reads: CAISGGGTEAFF. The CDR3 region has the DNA TGCGCCATCTCCGGGGGAGGGACTGAAGCTTTCTTT.

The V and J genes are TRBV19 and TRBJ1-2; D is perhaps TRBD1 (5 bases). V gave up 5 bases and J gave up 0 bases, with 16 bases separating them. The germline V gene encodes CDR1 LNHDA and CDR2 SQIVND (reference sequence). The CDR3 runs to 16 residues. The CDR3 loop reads CASSPSWGDSNYGYTF. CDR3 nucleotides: TGTGCCAGTAGTCCATCATGGGGGGATTCTAACTATGGCTACACCTTC.

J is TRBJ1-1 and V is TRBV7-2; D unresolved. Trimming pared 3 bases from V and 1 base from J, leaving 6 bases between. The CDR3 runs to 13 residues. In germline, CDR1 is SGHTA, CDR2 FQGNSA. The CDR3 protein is CASSLLANTEAFF. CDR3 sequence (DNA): TGTGCCAGCAGCTTGCTCGCGAACACTGAAGCTTTCTTT.

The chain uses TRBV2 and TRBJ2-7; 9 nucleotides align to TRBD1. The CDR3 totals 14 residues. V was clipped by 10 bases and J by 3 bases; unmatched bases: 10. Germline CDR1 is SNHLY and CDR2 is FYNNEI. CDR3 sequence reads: CATISDRGIYEQYF. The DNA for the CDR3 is TGTGCCACTATCTCGGACAGGGGAATCTACGAGCAGTACTTC.

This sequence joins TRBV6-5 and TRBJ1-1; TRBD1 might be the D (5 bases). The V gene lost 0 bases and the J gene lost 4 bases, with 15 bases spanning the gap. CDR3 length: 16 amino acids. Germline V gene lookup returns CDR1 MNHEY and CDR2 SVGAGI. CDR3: CASSYSDGHSSTEAFF. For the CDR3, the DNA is TGTGCCAGCAGTTACTCGGATGGACACTCGAGCACTGAAGCTTTCTTT.

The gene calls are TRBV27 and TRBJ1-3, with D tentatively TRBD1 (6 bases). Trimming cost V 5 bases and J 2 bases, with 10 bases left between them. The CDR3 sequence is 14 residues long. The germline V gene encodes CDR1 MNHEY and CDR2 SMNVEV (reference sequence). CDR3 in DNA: TGTGCCAGCAGTCCGACAGGAACTGGAAACACCATATATTTT. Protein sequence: CASSPTGTGNTIYF.

The CDR3 region has the DNA TGTGCCAGCAGCTTGGCTATCTGGGGTACCTACAATGAGCAGTTCTTC. Translated: CASSLAIWGTYNEQFF. V is TRBV5-5 and J is TRBJ2-1, with D unclear. Trimming took off 0 bases at V and 2 bases at J, with 12 bases between the two ends. The CDR3 loop spans 16 amino acids. The V gene's germline CDR1 is SGHKS and CDR2 YYEKEE (reference sequence). Looking up the rest from reference TRBV5-5 and TRBJ2-1 gives the full variable domain: DAGVTQSPTHLIKTRGQQVTLRCSPISGHKSVSWYQQVLGQGPQFIFQYYEKEERGRGNFPDRFSARQFPNYSSELNVNALLLGDSALYLCASSLAIWGTYNEQFFGPGTRLTVL.